The TCR beta chain under discussion was sequenced for a study of blood T cell repertoires in COVID-19. The overall study: The origin of the acute and convalescent COVID-19 samples was the United States, Italy and Spain. Nucleic acid was either cDNA or gDNA, and it came from T cells, B-cell-depleted T cells, or PBMCs.

Authors' methods: Estimation of nucleated cell counts relied on the amplification of reference gene primers. Sequencing used immunoSEQ multiplex PCR; TCRdb keeps in-frame clones, though not all of them. The DNA gave D and trimming, while V, J and clone size come from that table. Of 100,000 or so clones in the sample, around 90% were seen once. Trimming pared 3 bases from V and 10 bases from J, leaving 13 bases between. This CDR3 comprises 14 residues. Looked up from germline, CDR1 is MNHEY and CDR2 is SMNVEV (reference sequence). This TCR was sampled from a man aged 45 to 65 with active COVID-19. The material sequenced was peripheral blood. This chain links TRBV27 with TRBJ1-6; no clear D. The CDR3 here is CASSFAGPGSPLHF. CDR3 coding DNA: TGTGCCAGCAGTTTTGCCGGCCCGGGGTCACCCCTCCACTTT.